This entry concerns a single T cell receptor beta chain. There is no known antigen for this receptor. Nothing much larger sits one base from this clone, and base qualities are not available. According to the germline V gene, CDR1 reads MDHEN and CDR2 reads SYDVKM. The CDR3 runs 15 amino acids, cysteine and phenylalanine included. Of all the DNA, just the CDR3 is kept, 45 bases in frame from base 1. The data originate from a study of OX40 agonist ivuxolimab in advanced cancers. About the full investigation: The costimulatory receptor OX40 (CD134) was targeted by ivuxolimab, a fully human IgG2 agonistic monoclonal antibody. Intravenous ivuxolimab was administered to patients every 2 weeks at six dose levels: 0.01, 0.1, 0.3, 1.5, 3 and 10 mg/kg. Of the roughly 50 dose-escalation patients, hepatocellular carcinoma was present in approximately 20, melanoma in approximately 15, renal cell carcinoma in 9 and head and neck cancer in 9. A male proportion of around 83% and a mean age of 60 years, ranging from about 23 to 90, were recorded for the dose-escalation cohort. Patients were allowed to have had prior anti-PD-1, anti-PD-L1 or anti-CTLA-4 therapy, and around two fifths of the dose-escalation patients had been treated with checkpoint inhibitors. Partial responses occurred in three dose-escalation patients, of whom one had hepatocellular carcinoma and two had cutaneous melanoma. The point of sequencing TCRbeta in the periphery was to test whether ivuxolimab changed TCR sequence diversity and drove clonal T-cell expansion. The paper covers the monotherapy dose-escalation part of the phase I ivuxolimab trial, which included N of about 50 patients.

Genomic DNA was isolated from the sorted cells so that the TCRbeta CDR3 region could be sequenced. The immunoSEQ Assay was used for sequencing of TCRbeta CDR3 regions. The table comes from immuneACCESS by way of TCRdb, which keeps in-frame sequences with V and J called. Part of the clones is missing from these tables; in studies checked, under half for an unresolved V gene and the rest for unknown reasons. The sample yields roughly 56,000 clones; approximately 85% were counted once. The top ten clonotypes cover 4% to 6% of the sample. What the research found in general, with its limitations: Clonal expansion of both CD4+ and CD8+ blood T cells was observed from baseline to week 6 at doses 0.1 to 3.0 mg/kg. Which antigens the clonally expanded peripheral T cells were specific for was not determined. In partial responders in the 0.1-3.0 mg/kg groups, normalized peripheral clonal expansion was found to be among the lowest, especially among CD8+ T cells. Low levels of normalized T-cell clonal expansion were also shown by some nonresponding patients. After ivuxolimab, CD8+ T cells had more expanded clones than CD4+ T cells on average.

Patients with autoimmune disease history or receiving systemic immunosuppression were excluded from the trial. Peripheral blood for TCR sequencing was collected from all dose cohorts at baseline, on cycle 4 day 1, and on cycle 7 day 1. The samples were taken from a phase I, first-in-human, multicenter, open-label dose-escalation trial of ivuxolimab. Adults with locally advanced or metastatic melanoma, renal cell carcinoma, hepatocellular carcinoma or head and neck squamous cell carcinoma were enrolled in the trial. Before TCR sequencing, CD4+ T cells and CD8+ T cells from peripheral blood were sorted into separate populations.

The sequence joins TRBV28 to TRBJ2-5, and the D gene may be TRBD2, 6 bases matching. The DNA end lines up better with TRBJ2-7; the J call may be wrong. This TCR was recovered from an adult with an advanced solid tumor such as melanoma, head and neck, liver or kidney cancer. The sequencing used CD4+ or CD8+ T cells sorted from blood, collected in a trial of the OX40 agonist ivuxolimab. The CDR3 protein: CASSLGGDSFYEQYF. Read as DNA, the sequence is TGTGCCAGCAGTTTAGGAGGGGATAGTTTTTACGAGCAGTACTTC.